Shown below are 11 T cell receptor beta chains from a single sample sequenced in a study of OX40 agonist ivuxolimab in advanced cancers. Clones were sequenced by immunoSEQ multiplex PCR, and TCRdb holds only the in-frame ones, with some missing. The sample records over 85,000 clones, over 75% being singletons. Source: CD4+ or CD8+ T cells sorted from blood, taken in a trial of the OX40 agonist ivuxolimab. The receptors here all came from an adult with an advanced solid tumor such as melanoma, head and neck, liver or kidney cancer.

This clone was observed once. In nucleotides, the CDR3 is TGCGCCAGCAGCCAGGAATCTATAGCGGGAGGGCCAGATACGCAGTATTTT. Translated: CASSQESIAGGPDTQYF. V usage is TRBV4-3 and J usage is TRBJ2-3, with 11 bases matching TRBD2. With V trimmed by 3 bases and J by 4 bases, 9 bases remained unmatched. CDR3 length: 17 residues. Germline V gene lookup returns CDR1 LGHNA and CDR2 YSLEER.

The rearrangement links TRBV4-3 to TRBJ2-3, with D possibly called TRBD1 or TRBD2 (6 bases each). The CDR3 spans 17 residues. The V end was cut by 0 bases, the J end by 1 base, with 14 bases between. Germline V CDR1 and CDR2: LGHNA, YSLEER. The CDR3 nucleotides are TGCGCCAGCAGCCAAGATAACCGGGGGCTAGGCACAGATACGCAGTATTTT. This sequence encodes CASSQDNRGLGTDTQYF.

The chain uses TRBV6-5 and TRBJ2-3; no clear D gene. Germline CDR1 MNHEY, CDR2 SVGAGI. The CDR3 consists of 14 residues. V was trimmed by 6 bases and J by 2 bases, leaving 12 bases between them. CDR3 region: CASRNLGPTDTQYF. Here the CDR3 DNA reads TGTGCCAGCAGAAACTTGGGCCCCACAGATACGCAGTATTTT.

The chain combines TRBV7-2 with TRBJ2-1, with TRBD2 matching over 8 bases. The germline gives CDR1 SGHTA, CDR2 FQGNSA. V dropped 1 base and J dropped 2; count of bases not matched to a gene: 4. This CDR3 is 16 amino acids long. The DNA of the CDR3 is TGTGCCAGCAGCTTAGTGGGACTAGTGACCTACAATGAGCAGTTCTTC. It is translated as CASSLVGLVTYNEQFF.

V gene TRBV19 combines with J gene TRBJ2-3; possibly TRBD2 for D (5 bases). V was trimmed by 6 bases and J by 1 base, leaving 8 bases between them. There are 13 residues in the CDR3. Per the germline V gene, CDR1 is LNHDA and CDR2 is SQIVND (reference sequence). The CDR3: CASRVEGTDTQYF. Written as DNA, the CDR3 is TGTGCCAGTAGGGTGGAGGGCACAGATACGCAGTATTTT.

CDR3 in amino acids: CASSPRTGGVYGYTF. The CDR3 coding sequence is TGTGCCAGTAGTCCACGGACAGGGGGTGTATATGGCTACACCTTC. The rearrangement uses TRBV19 and TRBJ1-2; 10 bases align to TRBD1. Unmatched junction bases numbered 8, after V lost 5 bases and J lost 5 bases. The CDR3 extends over 15 amino acids. Looked up from germline, CDR1 is LNHDA and CDR2 is SQIVND (reference sequence).

Here the CDR3 DNA reads TGTGCCAGCAGTTTGGGCCTGACAGGGGAAGAGACCCAGTACTTC. Residues: CASSLGLTGEETQYF. The V call is TRBV6-6, the J call TRBJ2-5; 8 nucleotides agree with TRBD1. Germline assignment: CDR1 MNHNY and CDR2 SVGAGI (reference sequence). The CDR3 has 15 residues. V was clipped by 4 bases and J by 3 bases; unmatched bases: 7.

This clone was seen just once. The chain carries TRBV18 and TRBJ2-3; 12 bases are a match to TRBD2. The J segment lost 6 bases and the V segment lost 2 bases, leaving 12 bases of the junction unmatched. The CDR3 extends over 18 amino acids. Germline V CDR1 and CDR2: KGHSH, LQKENI. CDR3 DNA: TGTGCCAGCTCACCAGCAGTGGAGACTAGCGGGAGTTTTGATACGCAGTATTTT. It specifies CASSPAVETSGSFDTQYF.

The V and J genes are TRBV18 and TRBJ2-7; 9 nucleotides agree with TRBD1. The CDR3 runs to 16 residues. The V and J ends lost 1 base and 6 bases, in that order; junction bases with no gene match: 10. The V gene's germline CDR1 is KGHSH and CDR2 LQKENI. The CDR3 protein is CASSPLWGQGFSEQYF. The CDR3 DNA reads TGTGCCAGCTCACCACTGTGGGGACAGGGTTTTAGCGAGCAGTACTTC. The full variable domain, with the rest looked up from reference TRBV18 and TRBJ2-7, is NAGVMQNPRHLVRRRGQEARLRCSPMKGHSHVYWYRQLPEEGLKFMVYLQKENIIDESGMPKERFSAEFPKEGPSILRIQQVVRGDSAAYFCASSPLWGQGFSEQYFGPGTRLTVT.

The chain has TRBV9 and TRBJ2-2; D unresolved. The CDR3 loop spans 12 amino acids. Trimming removed 0 bases from V and 6 bases from J, with 3 bases in between. Germline V gene data show CDR1 as SGDLS and CDR2 as YYNGEE. This CDR3 reads CASSVVPGELFF. DNA of the CDR3: TGTGCCAGCAGCGTAGTCCCCGGGGAGCTGTTTTTT.

This clone has a single count. Other DNA sequences within the sample encode an identical CDR3. V is TRBV6-5 and J is TRBJ2-7, with D possibly being TRBD1 (5 bases). Germline values: CDR1 MNHEY, CDR2 SVGAGI. V lost 6 bases and J 1 base, leaving 13 bases between the germline ends. CDR3 length: 14 amino acids. For the CDR3, the DNA is TGTGCCAGCAGGTCACCCACAGGTTCCTACGAGCAGTACTTC. It yields the protein CASRSPTGSYEQYF.